This TCR beta chain was sequenced for a study of Graves' ophthalmopathy and Graves' hyperthyroidism. This clonotype was picked up many times. The antigen remains unidentified. General study findings and limits: Most expanded clonotypes from thyroid (those above 0.001 frequency) were also found in blood.

Beta-chain TCR CDR3 regions were amplified from RNA transcripts. HTBI primers were used in a first-round RT-PCR, which preceded a second-round multiplex PCR. Each CDR3 protein gets one entry after TCRdb re-called the multiplex PCR reads with MiXCR. The data show roughly 500,000 distinct CDR3 sequences, approximately 15% seen once. V was trimmed by 0 bases and J by 7 bases, leaving 12 bases between them. Germline V CDR1 and CDR2: SGHAT, FQNNGV. The CDR3 is 14 amino acids. The chain joins TRBV11-2 to TRBJ1-2; D is uncertain. This clonotype originated in a woman aged 25 to 39 with Graves' ophthalmopathy. The sequencing input was blood. The CDR3 DNA reads TGTGCCAGCAGCTTAGATCCGACTTACTGTGGCTACACCTTC. As protein: CASSLDPTYCGYTF.